Only a few counts were recorded for the clone carrying this T cell receptor beta chain. Its antigen is undetermined. This sample is drawn from a study of T cell repertoires in cytomegalovirus infection. About the study: HLA-B-restricted CMV epitopes that are well studied, plus recently identified HLA-C-restricted ones, were used by the study. Indicated by public TCR beta signatures were CMV infection and matching HLA type.

The ends lost 6 bases at V and 2 bases at J; junction bases unmatched: 7. This CDR3 is 15 amino acids long. CDR1 and CDR2 (germline): MNHEY, SVGEGT. One entry per CDR3 protein, called by TCRdb with MiXCR from the reads. The sample carries about 47,000 distinct CDR3 sequences, about a fifth recorded once. Overall study findings and caveats: Pooled public TCR beta family frequency picked out CMV carriers with the relevant HLA. The ex vivo response was dominated by HLA-C-restricted CMV-specific TCR beta clonotypes.

The V gene is TRBV6-2 or TRBV6-3, the J gene TRBJ1-5, with 7 bases that match TRBD1. The sequencing here drew on CD8+ T cells from cultured PBMCs, taken from culture after CMV antigen stimulation. This clonotype was sampled from a human donor in good health (CMV status not recorded). Some clones in this sample may be carry-over from other donors' samples. CDR3 amino acids: CASSDGQVGNQPQHF. The CDR3, as DNA: TGTGCCAGCAGCGATGGACAGGTCGGCAATCAGCCCCAGCATTTT.